This entry lists 15 T cell receptor beta chains sequenced from one sample in a study of T cell responses to AZD1222 COVID-19 vaccine. Profiling relied on immunoSEQ multiplex PCR, and the TCRdb table lists in-frame clones only, not all of them. The sample consists of 150,000 or so clones, around nine tenths of them appearing once. This sample comprised peripheral blood, obtained on day 0 of AZD1222 vaccination. These TCRs come from an adult in good health.

J is TRBJ2-1 and V is TRBV29-1, with 7 positions matching TRBD1. CDR1 is SQVTM and CDR2 is ANQGSEA in the germline V gene. Germline trimming cut 0 bases from V and 2 bases from J; bases unmatched to any gene: 7. The CDR3 extends over 16 amino acids. The CDR3 nucleotides read TGCAGCGTTGAAGATAAGGACAGGACGACCTACAATGAGCAGTTCTTC. It encodes CSVEDKDRTTYNEQFF.

Details on this clone: The identical CDR3 is also encoded by other nucleotide sequences in the sample. V usage is TRBV28 and J usage is TRBJ2-7; perhaps TRBD1 as D (6 bases). The CDR3 consists of 11 residues. From germline, CDR1 is MDHEN and CDR2 SYDVKM. With 2 bases removed from V and 7 bases from J, the gap between germline ends came to 6 bases. CDR3 nucleotides: TGTGCCAGCAGTTTAAGGGGGGAGCAGTACTTC. Protein: CASSLRGEQYF.

The CDR3 loop is CASSFKSGLNTEAFF. CDR3 nucleotide sequence: TGTGCCAGCAGTTTTAAGTCCGGGCTGAACACTGAAGCTTTCTTT. This chain connects TRBV28 to TRBJ1-1; no clear D. CDR3 length equals 15 residues. Trimming removed 3 bases at V and 0 bases at J, with 11 bases between. Germline CDR1 and CDR2: MDHEN and SYDVKM.

V gene TRBV5-6 combines with J gene TRBJ1-1; D is undetermined. CDR3 length: 11 residues. The V gene's germline CDR1 is SGHDT and CDR2 YYEEEE. V was shortened by 0 bases and J by 8 bases, with 5 bases between the two germline ends. The CDR3 region is CASSLGGEAFF. DNA of the CDR3: TGTGCCAGCAGCTTGGGGGGAGAAGCTTTCTTT.

The rearrangement joins TRBV9 to TRBJ1-2, with no clear D. V lost 2 bases and J 8 bases, leaving 16 bases between the germline ends. The length of the CDR3 is 14 residues. Germline-derived CDR1 and CDR2 are SGDLS and YYNGEE. The CDR3 loop reads CASSVVTGPWGYTF. The CDR3 DNA is TGTGCCAGCAGCGTTGTTACGGGCCCGTGGGGCTACACCTTC.

This chain connects TRBV2 to TRBJ1-2, with 8 bases matching TRBD1. Germline CDR1 is SNHLY and CDR2 is FYNNEI. After removal of 8 bases from V and 4 bases from J, the junction contained 12 bases not matched to a gene. The length of the CDR3 is 15 residues. The CDR3 protein is CASEGQDENGYGYTF. In DNA form, the CDR3 reads TGTGCCAGCGAGGGACAGGACGAAAATGGCTATGGCTACACCTTC.

The rearrangement joins TRBV7-2 to TRBJ2-7, with D uncertain. The CDR3 loop spans 14 amino acids. Germline V gene lookup returns CDR1 SGHTA and CDR2 FQGNSA. The germline V and J ends were trimmed by 0 bases and 2 bases, with 8 bases remaining between them. The CDR3 nucleotides read TGTGCCAGCAGCTTAGCAGGACCAACCTACGAGCAGTACTTC. Protein sequence: CASSLAGPTYEQYF.

This clone came up a few times. The gene calls are TRBV19 and TRBJ2-1; D is ambiguous. The V end was cut by 5 bases, the J end by 8 bases, with 16 bases between. This CDR3 is 14 amino acids long. Germline-derived CDR1 and CDR2 are LNHDA and SQIVND (reference sequence). The CDR3 coding sequence is TGTGCCAGTAGTCACGTGTCCGCGGTATATGAGCAGTTCTTC. Translation: CASSHVSAVYEQFF.

In this sample, this clone turned up a few times. This sequence joins TRBV4-2 and TRBJ2-7; D might be TRBD2 (5 bases). Trimming cost V 0 bases and J 0 bases, with 9 bases left between them. The germline V gene has CDR1 LGHNA and CDR2 YNFKEQ. This CDR3 comprises 15 residues. CDR3 nucleotides: TGTGCCAGCAGCCAAGATTTGGGGAGCTCCTACGAGCAGTACTTC. The encoded protein is CASSQDLGSSYEQYF.

V gene TRBV18 combines with J gene TRBJ2-2; 8 bases align to TRBD1. CDR1 is KGHSH, CDR2 LQKENI, per germline. The CDR3 is 15 residues long. The ends lost 3 bases at V and 3 bases at J; junction bases unmatched: 3. The CDR3 spells CASSPLDRDTGELFF. The CDR3 nucleotides read TGTGCCAGCTCACCTCTGGACAGGGACACCGGGGAGCTGTTTTTT. Full variable domain (rest looked up from reference TRBV18 and TRBJ2-2): NAGVMQNPRHLVRRRGQEARLRCSPMKGHSHVYWYRQLPEEGLKFMVYLQKENIIDESGMPKERFSAEFPKEGPSILRIQQVVRGDSAAYFCASSPLDRDTGELFFGEGSRLTVL.

This chain joins TRBV28 and TRBJ1-1; 8 bases are shared with TRBD1. Germline lookup yields CDR1 MDHEN and CDR2 SYDVKM. Trimming took 5 bases from V and 6 from J; bases not matched to a gene: 11. The length of the CDR3 is 15 residues. The CDR3 DNA is TGTGCCAGCAGTATAGCCTCAGGGGGCCTGGCTGAAGCTTTCTTT. Its translation: CASSIASGGLAEAFF.

J is TRBJ2-5 and V is TRBV3-1 (or the pseudogene TRBV3-2); weak D call: TRBD1 (6 bases). CDR1 is LGHDT, CDR2 YNNKEL, per germline (reference sequence). Trimming took off 6 bases at V and 5 bases at J, with 13 bases between the two ends. CDR3 length: 13 amino acids. CDR3 in amino acids: CASRQGGPETQYF. As DNA, the CDR3 is TGTGCCAGCAGACAGGGTGGACCGGAGACCCAGTACTTC.

This chain connects TRBV30 to TRBJ2-2, with a tentative D call TRBD2 (5 bases). CDR3 size: 13 residues. The V end was cut by 5 bases, the J end by 5 bases, with 12 bases between. The V gene's germline CDR1 is GTSNPN and CDR2 SVGIG (reference sequence). The CDR3 DNA sequence: TGTGCCTGGGAAGGGAGAGGAACCGGGGAGCTGTTTTTT. It specifies CAWEGRGTGELFF.

The chain joins TRBV3-1 (or the pseudogene TRBV3-2) to TRBJ2-1; tentative D call: TRBD1 (5 bases). The CDR3 has 14 amino acids. CDR1 and CDR2 from the germline V gene are LGHDT and YNNKEL (reference sequence). Trimming removed 4 bases from V and 4 bases from J, with 11 bases in between. The CDR3 sequence is CASSPLTVYNEQFF. The CDR3 DNA reads TGTGCCAGCAGCCCCCTGACAGTTTACAATGAGCAGTTCTTC.

This rearrangement joins TRBV4-1 to TRBJ1-1; perhaps TRBD1 as D (5 bases). The CDR3 has 14 amino acids. Germline V gives CDR1 MGHRA, CDR2 YSYEKL. V was trimmed by 3 bases and J by 1 base, leaving 9 bases between them. The CDR3 region is CASSHPQENTEAFF. Here the CDR3 DNA reads TGCGCCAGCAGCCACCCACAGGAGAACACTGAAGCTTTCTTT.